This TCR beta chain was observed in a study of cytomegalovirus exposure and HLA in healthy donors. Trimming cost V 1 base and J 5 bases, with 6 bases left between them. The CDR3 has 13 amino acids. Germline CDR1 is SGHTA and CDR2 is FQGTGA. The study, taken as a whole, reports: Owing to their indistinguishability, certain V segments, notably TRBV6-2 and TRBV6-3, were excluded.

PCR amplification relied on 60 Vbeta primers (plus 13 Jbeta primers). Profiling relied on immunoSEQ multiplex PCR, and the TCRdb table lists in-frame clones only, not all of them. The repertoire consists of around 140,000 clones, with 70% to 85% occurring once and the leading ten covering more than 1.5%. Turning to this clone: Its antigen is as yet unknown.

The chain combines TRBV7-3 with TRBJ2-1; D gene ambiguous. The sequenced sample was PBMCs. The clonotype comes from a middle-aged woman in good health and CMV-seronegative. Here the CDR3 DNA reads TGTGCCAGCAGCTTAAACCGGGACAATGAGCAGTTCTTC. Residues: CASSLNRDNEQFF.